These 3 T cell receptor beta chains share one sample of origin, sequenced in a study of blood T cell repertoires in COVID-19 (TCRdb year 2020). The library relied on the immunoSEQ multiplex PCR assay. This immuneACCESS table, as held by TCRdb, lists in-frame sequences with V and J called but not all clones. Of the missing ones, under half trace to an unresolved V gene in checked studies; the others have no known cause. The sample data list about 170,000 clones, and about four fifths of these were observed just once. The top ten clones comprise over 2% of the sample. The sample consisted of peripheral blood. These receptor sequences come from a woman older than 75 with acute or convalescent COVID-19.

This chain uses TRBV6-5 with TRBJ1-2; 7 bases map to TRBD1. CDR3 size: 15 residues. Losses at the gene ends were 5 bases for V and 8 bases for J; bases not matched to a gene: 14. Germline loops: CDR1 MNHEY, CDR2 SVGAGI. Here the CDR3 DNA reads TGTGCCAGCAGTCATATGGTTGGACAGGCGGGGGGCTACACCTTC. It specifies CASSHMVGQAGGYTF.

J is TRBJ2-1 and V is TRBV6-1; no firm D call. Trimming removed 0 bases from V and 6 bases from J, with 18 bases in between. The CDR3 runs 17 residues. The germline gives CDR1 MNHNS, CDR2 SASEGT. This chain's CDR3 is CASSEAWRLARSNEQFF. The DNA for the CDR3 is TGTGCCAGCAGTGAAGCTTGGAGACTGGCCCGCTCCAATGAGCAGTTCTTC.

CDR3 nucleotides: TGTGCCACCACGGGACAGGCCGGCGGCTACACCTTC. Translated: CATTGQAGGYTF. The chain uses TRBV19 and TRBJ1-2, with 8 bases matching TRBD1. The CDR3 runs 12 residues. V lost 10 bases to trimming and J lost 8 bases; unmatched junction nucleotides: 9. The germline V gene encodes CDR1 LNHDA and CDR2 SQIVND (reference sequence).